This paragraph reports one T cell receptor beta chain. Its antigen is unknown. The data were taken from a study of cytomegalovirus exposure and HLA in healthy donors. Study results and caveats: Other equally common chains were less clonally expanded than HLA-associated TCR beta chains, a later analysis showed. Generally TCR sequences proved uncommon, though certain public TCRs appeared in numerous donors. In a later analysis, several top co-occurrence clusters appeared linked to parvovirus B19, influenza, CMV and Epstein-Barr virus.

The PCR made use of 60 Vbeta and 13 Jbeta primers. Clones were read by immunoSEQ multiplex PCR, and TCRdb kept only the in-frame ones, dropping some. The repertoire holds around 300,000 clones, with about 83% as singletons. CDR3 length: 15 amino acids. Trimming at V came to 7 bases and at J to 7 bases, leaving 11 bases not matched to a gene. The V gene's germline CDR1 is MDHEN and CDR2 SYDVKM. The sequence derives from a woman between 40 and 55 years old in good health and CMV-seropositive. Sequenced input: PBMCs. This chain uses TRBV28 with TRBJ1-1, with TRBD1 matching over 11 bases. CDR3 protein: CASTRGGTGGGEAFF. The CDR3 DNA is TGTGCCAGCACCCGAGGAGGGACAGGGGGGGGTGAAGCTTTCTTT.